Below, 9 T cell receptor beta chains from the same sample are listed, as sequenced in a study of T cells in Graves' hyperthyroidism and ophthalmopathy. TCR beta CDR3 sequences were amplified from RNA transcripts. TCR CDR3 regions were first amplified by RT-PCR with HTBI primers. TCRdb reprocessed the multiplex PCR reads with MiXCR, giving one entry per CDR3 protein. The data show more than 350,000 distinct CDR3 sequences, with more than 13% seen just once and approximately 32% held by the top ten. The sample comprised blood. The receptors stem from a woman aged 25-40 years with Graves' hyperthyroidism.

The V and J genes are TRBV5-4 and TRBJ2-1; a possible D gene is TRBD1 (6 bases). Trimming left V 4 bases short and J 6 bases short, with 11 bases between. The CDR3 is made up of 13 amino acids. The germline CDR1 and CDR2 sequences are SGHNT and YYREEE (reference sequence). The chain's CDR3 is CASSTTGSNEQFF. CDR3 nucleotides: TGTGCCAGCAGCACAACAGGGAGCAATGAGCAGTTCTTC.

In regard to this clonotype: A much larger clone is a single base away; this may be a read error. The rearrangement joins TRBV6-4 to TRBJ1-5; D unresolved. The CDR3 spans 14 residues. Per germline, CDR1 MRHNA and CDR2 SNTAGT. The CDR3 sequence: CSSMPQTSNQPQHF. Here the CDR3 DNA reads TGTTCCAGTATGCCACAGACGAGCAATCAGCCCCAGCATTTT.

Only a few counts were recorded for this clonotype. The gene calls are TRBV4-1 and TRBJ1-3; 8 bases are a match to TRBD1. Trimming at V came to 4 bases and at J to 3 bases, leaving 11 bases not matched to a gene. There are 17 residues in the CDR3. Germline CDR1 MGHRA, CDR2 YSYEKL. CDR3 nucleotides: TGCGCCAGCAGCCTCACCTTCCAGGGGGCGCTTGGAAACACCATATATTTT. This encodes CASSLTFQGALGNTIYF.

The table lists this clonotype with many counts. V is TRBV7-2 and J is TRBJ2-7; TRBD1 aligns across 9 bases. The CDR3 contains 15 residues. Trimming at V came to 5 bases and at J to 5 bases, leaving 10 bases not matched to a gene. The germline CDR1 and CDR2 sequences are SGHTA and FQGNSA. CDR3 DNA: TGTGCCAGCAGCGATTGGGACAGGGCCCTCCACGAGCAGTACTTC. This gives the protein CASSDWDRALHEQYF.

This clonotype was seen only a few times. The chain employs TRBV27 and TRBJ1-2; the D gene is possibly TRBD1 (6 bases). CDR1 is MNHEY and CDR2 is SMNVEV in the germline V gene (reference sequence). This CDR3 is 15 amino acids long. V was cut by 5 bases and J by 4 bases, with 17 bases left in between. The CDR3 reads CASSPQGFGPYGYTF. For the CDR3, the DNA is TGTGCCAGCAGTCCACAGGGTTTTGGACCCTATGGCTACACCTTC.

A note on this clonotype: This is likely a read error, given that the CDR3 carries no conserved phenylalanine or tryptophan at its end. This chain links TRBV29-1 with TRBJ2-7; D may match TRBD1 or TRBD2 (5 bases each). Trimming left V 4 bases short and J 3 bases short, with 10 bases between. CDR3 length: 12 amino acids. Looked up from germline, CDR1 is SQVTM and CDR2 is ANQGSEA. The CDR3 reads CSVGDGIYEQYL. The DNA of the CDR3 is TGCAGCGTTGGGGACGGAATCTACGAGCAGTACCTC.

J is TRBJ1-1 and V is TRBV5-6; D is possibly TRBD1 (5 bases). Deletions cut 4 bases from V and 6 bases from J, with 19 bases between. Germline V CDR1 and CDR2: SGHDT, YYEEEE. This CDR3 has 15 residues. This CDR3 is CASSPPTGMGAEAFF. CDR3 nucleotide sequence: TGTGCCAGCAGCCCCCCAACGGGGATGGGGGCTGAAGCTTTCTTT. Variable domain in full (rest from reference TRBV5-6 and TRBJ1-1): DAGVTQSPTHLIKTRGQQVTLRCSPKSGHDTVSWYQQALGQGPQFIFQYYEEEERQRGNFPDRFSGHQFPNYSSELNVNALLLGDSALYLCASSPPTGMGAEAFFGQGTRLTVV.

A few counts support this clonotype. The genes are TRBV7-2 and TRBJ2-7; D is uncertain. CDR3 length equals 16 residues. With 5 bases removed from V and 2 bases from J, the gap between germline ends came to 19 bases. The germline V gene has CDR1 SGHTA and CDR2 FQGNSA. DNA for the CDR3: TGTGCCAGCAGCCCTTCTATTGGAGCTGCAACCTACGAGCAGTACTTC. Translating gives CASSPSIGAATYEQYF.

DNA for the CDR3: TGTGCCAGCAGCGCGGACAGGGCTGGGGGAGAGCAGTACTTC. Protein sequence: CASSADRAGGEQYF. The gene calls are TRBV5-4 and TRBJ2-7; 8 nucleotides align to TRBD1. V gave up 4 bases and J gave up 7 bases; unmatched junction bases: 10. CDR1 is SGHNT, CDR2 YYREEE, per germline (reference sequence). The length of the CDR3 is 14 residues.